This T cell receptor (beta chain) emerged from a study of blood T cell repertoires in COVID-19. Study as a whole: There were acute and convalescent COVID-19 samples, and they came from the United States, Italy and Spain.

Seattle's enrolled individuals joined amid active infection and were then monitored longitudinally. In the original workflow: Amplification of reference gene primers provided the estimated nucleated cell counts. TCRdb's table, derived via immunoSEQ multiplex PCR, lists solely in-frame clones and lacks some. The V and J calls and the clone size are those of that table, but D and trimming were determined from the DNA. The sample lists 250,000 to 350,000 clones, around 84% occurring once. This CDR3 spans 11 amino acids. Between the trimmed V and J ends, which lost 7 bases and 6 bases, there was a span of 10 bases. The germline V gene has CDR1 MNHNY and CDR2 SVGAGI (reference sequence).

The chain combines TRBV6-6 with TRBJ2-7, with D tentatively TRBD1 (5 bases). Input material: peripheral blood. The receptor was isolated from a human donor with COVID-19, enrolled during active disease. The donor label of this sample is uncertain. CDR3 loop: CASIMGPEQYF. DNA for the CDR3: TGTGCCAGCATTATGGGGCCCGAGCAGTACTTC.